The 9 T cell receptor beta chains reported below all come from one sample, sequenced in a study of early T cells in non-severe SARS-CoV-2 infection. TCRdb processed the 5' RACE reads anew with MiXCR; each CDR3 protein has one entry. The repertoire holds 68,000 or so distinct CDR3 sequences, with 10% to 15% as singletons. Sequencing was carried out using whole blood. The receptors shown here come from an adult who was a healthcare worker with PCR-confirmed SARS-CoV-2 infection or an uninfected control (not recorded which).

This clonotype came up a few times. The chain couples TRBV12-3 or TRBV12-4 to TRBJ1-4, with D possibly matching TRBD1 (5 bases). This CDR3 comprises 16 residues. With 6 bases removed from V and 0 bases from J, the gap between germline ends came to 14 bases. The CDR3 loop reads CASSARDPATNEKLFF. CDR3 nucleotide sequence: TGTGCCAGCAGCGCCAGGGACCCTGCAACTAATGAAAAACTGTTTTTT.

This clonotype has a handful of counts. The chain carries TRBV7-3 and TRBJ2-1; 8 bases fit TRBD1. Germline V CDR1 and CDR2: SGHTA, FQGTGA. The junction had 9 bases not matched to a gene; V was cut back by 5 bases and J by 6 bases. This CDR3 region has 15 residues. In DNA form, the CDR3 reads TGTGCCAGCAGCCCCCGGACAGGGTCATTCAATGAGCAGTTCTTC. This codes for CASSPRTGSFNEQFF.

This clonotype was seen at least ten times. CDR3 amino acids: CSAGRTGGSQPQHF. As DNA, the CDR3 is TGCAGTGCTGGTCGGACAGGGGGCAGTCAGCCCCAGCATTTT. This chain joins TRBV20-1 and TRBJ1-5; 11 nucleotides agree with TRBD1. The CDR3 contains 14 residues. Germline V lookup: CDR1 DFQATT, CDR2 SNEGSKA (reference sequence). With 5 bases clipped from V and 6 bases from J, the junction kept 6 bases outside the gene matches.

The chain recombines TRBV9 with TRBJ2-7, with 9 bases lining up with TRBD2. The V and J ends lost 0 bases and 5 bases, in that order; junction bases with no gene match: 6. Germline CDR1 and CDR2: SGDLS and YYNGEE. There are 15 residues in the CDR3. The CDR3 here is CASSVGPLAGNEQYF. CDR3 coding DNA: TGTGCCAGCAGCGTAGGACCCCTAGCGGGGAACGAGCAGTACTTC.

This clonotype was counted ten times or more. The chain joins TRBV7-2 to TRBJ2-3, with D possibly being TRBD1 or TRBD2 (6 bases each). V was shortened by 1 base and J by 2 bases, with 13 bases between the two germline ends. Germline V CDR1 and CDR2: SGHTA, FQGNSA. This CDR3 comprises 16 residues. CDR3 region: CASSLVTGADTDTQYF. The DNA for the CDR3 is TGTGCCAGCAGCTTAGTTACGGGGGCAGACACAGATACGCAGTATTTT.

V usage is TRBV30 and J usage is TRBJ1-5, with 9 bases fitting TRBD1. Germline V gives CDR1 GTSNPN, CDR2 SVGIG (reference sequence). J lost 3 bases, V lost 1 base, and 4 bases had no gene match. CDR3 length equals 15 residues. CDR3 DNA: TGTGCCTGGAGTGAGACAGGGGGGGTCAATCAGCCCCAGCATTTT. It translates to CAWSETGGVNQPQHF. Looking up the rest from reference TRBV30 and TRBJ1-5 gives the full variable domain: SQTIHQWPATLVQPVGSPLSLECTVEGTSNPNLYWYRQAAGRGLQLLFYSVGIGQISSEVPQNLSASRPQDRQFILSSKKLLLSDSGFYLCAWSETGGVNQPQHFGDGTRLSIL.

This clonotype was found a few times. The rearrangement uses TRBV3-1 and TRBJ2-3; D remains unclear. Trimming left V 4 bases short and J 2 bases short, with 7 bases between. Looked up from germline, CDR1 is LGHDT and CDR2 is YNNKEL (reference sequence). This CDR3 spans 13 amino acids. The CDR3 DNA reads TGTGCCAGCAGCCGGACCGACACAGATACGCAGTATTTT. Translated, it gives CASSRTDTDTQYF.

This clonotype was recorded at least ten times. The rearrangement joins TRBV5-5 to TRBJ1-3; D is perhaps TRBD1 (5 bases). V lost 4 bases and J 0 bases, leaving 11 bases between the germline ends. Germline lookup yields CDR1 SGHKS and CDR2 YYEKEE (reference sequence). The CDR3 contains 15 residues. The DNA for the CDR3 is TGTGCCAGCAGCCGGGACGTGAGCTCTGGAAACACCATATATTTT. It encodes CASSRDVSSGNTIYF.

The genes are TRBV30 and TRBJ2-3; D may be TRBD1 or TRBD2 (5 bases each). Germline V gives CDR1 GTSNPN, CDR2 SVGIG (reference sequence). V lost 1 base to trimming and J lost 4 bases, with 15 bases between them. There are 15 residues in the CDR3. The CDR3 is CAWSEGWGRSDTQYF. DNA of the CDR3: TGTGCCTGGAGTGAAGGGTGGGGGAGATCAGATACGCAGTATTTT.